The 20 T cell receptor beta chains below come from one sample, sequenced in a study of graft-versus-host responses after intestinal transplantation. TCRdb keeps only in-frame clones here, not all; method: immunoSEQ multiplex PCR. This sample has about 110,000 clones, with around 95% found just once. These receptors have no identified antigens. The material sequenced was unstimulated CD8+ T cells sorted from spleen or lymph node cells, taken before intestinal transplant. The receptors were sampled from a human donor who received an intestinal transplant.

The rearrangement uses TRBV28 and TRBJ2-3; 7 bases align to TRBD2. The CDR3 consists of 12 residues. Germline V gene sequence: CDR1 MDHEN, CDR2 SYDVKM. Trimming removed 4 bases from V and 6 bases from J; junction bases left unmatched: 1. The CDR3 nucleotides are TGTGCCAGCAGTTGGGGGGGGGATACGCAGTATTTT. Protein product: CASSWGGDTQYF.

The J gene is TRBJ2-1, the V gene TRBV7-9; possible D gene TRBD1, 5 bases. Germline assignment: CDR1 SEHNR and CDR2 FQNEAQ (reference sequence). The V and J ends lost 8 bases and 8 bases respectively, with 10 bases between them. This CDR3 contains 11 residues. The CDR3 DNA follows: TGTGCCAGCGCAGGGTTCCATGAGCAGTTCTTC. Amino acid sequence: CASAGFHEQFF.

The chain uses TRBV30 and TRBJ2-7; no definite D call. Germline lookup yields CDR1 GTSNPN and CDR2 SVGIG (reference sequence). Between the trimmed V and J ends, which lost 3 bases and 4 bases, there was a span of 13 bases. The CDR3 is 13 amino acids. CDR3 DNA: TGTGCCTGGAGGGCGGACCCCCCTTACGAGCAGTACTTC. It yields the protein CAWRADPPYEQYF.

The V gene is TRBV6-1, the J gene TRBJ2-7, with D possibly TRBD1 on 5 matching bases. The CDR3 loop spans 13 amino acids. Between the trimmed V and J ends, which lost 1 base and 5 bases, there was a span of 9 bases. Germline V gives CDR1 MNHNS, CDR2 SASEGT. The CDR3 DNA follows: TGTGCCAGCAGTGAAGTAATAGGGGACGAGCAGTACTTC. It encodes CASSEVIGDEQYF.

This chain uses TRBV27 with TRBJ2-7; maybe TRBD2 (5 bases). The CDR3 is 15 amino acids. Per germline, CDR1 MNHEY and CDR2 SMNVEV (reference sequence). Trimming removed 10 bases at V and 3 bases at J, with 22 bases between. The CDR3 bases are TGTGCCACCCAACCTAGGAGCGGTGACTACTACGAGCAGTACTTC. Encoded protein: CATQPRSGDYYEQYF.

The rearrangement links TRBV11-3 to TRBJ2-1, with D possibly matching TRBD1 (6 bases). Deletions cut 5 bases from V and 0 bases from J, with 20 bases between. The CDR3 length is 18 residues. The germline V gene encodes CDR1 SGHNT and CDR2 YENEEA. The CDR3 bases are TGTGCCAGCAGCCCACGGACAGCAACGGGGAGCTCCTACAATGAGCAGTTCTTC. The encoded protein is CASSPRTATGSSYNEQFF.

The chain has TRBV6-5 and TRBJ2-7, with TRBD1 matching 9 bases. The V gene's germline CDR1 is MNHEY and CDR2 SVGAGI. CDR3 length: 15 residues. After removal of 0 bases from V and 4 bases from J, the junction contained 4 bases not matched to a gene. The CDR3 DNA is TGTGCCAGCAGTTACTCCGGGACAGGGAAATACGAGCAGTACTTC. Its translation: CASSYSGTGKYEQYF.

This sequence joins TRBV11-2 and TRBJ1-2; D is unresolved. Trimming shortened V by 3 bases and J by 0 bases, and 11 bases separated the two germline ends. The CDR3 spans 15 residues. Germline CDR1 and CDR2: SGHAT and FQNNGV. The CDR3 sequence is CASSFGPTANYGYTF. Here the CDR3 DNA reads TGTGCCAGCAGCTTCGGGCCGACCGCTAACTATGGCTACACCTTC. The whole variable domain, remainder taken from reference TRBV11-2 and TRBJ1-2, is EAGVAQSPRYKIIEKRQSVAFWCNPISGHATLYWYQQILGQGPKLLIQFQNNGVVDDSQLPKDRFSAERLKGVDSTLKIQPAKLEDSAVYLCASSFGPTANYGYTFGSGTRLTVV.

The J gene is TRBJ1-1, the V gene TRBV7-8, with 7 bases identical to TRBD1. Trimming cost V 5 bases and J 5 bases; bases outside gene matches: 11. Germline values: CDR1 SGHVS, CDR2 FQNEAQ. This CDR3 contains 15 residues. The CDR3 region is CASSPEQGLRTEAFF. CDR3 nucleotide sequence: TGTGCCAGCAGCCCGGAACAGGGGTTGCGAACTGAAGCTTTCTTT.

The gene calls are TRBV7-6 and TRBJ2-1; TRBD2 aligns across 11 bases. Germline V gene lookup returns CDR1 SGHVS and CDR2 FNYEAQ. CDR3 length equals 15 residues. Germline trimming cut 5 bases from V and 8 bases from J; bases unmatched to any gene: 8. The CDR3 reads CASSPTSGRGYEQFF. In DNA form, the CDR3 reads TGTGCCAGCAGCCCTACTAGCGGGAGAGGGTATGAGCAGTTCTTC.

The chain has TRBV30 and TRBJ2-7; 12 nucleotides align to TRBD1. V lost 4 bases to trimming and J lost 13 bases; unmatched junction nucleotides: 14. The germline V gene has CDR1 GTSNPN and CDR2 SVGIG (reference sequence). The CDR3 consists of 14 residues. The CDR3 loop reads CAWTYIPGQGAFYF. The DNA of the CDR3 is TGTGCCTGGACTTATATCCCGGGACAGGGGGCTTTCTACTTC.

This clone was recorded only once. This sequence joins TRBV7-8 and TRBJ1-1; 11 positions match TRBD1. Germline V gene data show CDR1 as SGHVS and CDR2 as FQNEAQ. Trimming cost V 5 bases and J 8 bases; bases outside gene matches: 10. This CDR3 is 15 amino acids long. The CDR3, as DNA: TGTGCCAGCAGCCCCTGGACAGGGGGCCCAGCGGAAGCTTTCTTT. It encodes CASSPWTGGPAEAFF. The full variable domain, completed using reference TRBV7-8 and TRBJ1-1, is GAGVSQSPRYKVAKRGQDVALRCDPISGHVSLFWYQQALGQGPEFLTYFQNEAQLDKSGLPSDRFFAERPEGSVSTLKIQRTQQEDSAVYLCASSPWTGGPAEAFFGQGTRLTVV.

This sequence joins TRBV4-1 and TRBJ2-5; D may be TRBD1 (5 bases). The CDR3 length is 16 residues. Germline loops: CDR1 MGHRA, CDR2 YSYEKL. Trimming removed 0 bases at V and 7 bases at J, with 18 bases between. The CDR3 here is CASSQDLSDIRGTQYF. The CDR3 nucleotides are TGCGCCAGCAGCCAAGATTTATCGGACATACGAGGGACCCAGTACTTC.

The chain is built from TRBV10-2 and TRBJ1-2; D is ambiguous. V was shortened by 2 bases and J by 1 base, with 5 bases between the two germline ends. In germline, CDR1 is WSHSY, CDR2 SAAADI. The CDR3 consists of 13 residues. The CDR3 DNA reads TGCGCCAGCAGTGAGATGGGTAACTATGGCTACACCTTC. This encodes CASSEMGNYGYTF.

This CDR3 reads CASSRHGQRTDTQYF. CDR3 in DNA: TGTGCCAGCAGCCGCCATGGACAGCGCACAGATACGCAGTATTTT. The chain employs TRBV7-9 and TRBJ2-3; D is perhaps TRBD1 (6 bases). With 5 bases removed from V and 1 base from J, the gap between germline ends came to 13 bases. CDR3 size: 15 residues. The germline V gene encodes CDR1 SEHNR and CDR2 FQNEAQ (reference sequence).

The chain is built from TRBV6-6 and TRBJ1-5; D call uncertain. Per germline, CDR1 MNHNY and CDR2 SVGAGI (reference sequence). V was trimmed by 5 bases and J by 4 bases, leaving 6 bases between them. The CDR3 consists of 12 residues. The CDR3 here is CASSRSNQPQHF. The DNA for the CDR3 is TGTGCCAGCAGTCGCTCGAATCAGCCCCAGCATTTT.

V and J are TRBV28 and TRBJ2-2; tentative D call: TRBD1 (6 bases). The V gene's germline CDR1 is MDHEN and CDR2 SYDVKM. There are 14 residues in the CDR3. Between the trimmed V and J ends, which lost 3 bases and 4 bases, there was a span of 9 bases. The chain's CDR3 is CASSLGTSTGELFF. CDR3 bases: TGTGCCAGCAGTTTGGGGACATCCACCGGGGAGCTGTTTTTT.

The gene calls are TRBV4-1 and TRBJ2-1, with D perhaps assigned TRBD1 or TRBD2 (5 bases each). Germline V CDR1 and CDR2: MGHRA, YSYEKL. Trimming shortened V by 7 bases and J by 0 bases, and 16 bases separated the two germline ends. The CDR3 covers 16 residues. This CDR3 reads CASTSLGVSSYNEQFF. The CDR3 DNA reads TGCGCCAGCACCTCGCTGGGGGTAAGCTCCTACAATGAGCAGTTCTTC.

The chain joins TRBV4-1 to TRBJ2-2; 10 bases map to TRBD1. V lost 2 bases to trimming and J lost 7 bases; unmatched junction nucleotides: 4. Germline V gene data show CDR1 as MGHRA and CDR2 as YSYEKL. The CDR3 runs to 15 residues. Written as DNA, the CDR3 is TGCGCCAGCAGCCAAAGCCGGGACAGGGGCGGGGAGCTGTTTTTT. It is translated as CASSQSRDRGGELFF.

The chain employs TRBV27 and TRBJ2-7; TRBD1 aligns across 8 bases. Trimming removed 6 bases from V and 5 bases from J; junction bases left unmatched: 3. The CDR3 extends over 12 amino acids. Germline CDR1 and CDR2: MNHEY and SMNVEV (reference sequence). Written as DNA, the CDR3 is TGTGCCAGCAGCACGACAGGGGACGAGCAGTACTTC. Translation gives CASSTTGDEQYF.